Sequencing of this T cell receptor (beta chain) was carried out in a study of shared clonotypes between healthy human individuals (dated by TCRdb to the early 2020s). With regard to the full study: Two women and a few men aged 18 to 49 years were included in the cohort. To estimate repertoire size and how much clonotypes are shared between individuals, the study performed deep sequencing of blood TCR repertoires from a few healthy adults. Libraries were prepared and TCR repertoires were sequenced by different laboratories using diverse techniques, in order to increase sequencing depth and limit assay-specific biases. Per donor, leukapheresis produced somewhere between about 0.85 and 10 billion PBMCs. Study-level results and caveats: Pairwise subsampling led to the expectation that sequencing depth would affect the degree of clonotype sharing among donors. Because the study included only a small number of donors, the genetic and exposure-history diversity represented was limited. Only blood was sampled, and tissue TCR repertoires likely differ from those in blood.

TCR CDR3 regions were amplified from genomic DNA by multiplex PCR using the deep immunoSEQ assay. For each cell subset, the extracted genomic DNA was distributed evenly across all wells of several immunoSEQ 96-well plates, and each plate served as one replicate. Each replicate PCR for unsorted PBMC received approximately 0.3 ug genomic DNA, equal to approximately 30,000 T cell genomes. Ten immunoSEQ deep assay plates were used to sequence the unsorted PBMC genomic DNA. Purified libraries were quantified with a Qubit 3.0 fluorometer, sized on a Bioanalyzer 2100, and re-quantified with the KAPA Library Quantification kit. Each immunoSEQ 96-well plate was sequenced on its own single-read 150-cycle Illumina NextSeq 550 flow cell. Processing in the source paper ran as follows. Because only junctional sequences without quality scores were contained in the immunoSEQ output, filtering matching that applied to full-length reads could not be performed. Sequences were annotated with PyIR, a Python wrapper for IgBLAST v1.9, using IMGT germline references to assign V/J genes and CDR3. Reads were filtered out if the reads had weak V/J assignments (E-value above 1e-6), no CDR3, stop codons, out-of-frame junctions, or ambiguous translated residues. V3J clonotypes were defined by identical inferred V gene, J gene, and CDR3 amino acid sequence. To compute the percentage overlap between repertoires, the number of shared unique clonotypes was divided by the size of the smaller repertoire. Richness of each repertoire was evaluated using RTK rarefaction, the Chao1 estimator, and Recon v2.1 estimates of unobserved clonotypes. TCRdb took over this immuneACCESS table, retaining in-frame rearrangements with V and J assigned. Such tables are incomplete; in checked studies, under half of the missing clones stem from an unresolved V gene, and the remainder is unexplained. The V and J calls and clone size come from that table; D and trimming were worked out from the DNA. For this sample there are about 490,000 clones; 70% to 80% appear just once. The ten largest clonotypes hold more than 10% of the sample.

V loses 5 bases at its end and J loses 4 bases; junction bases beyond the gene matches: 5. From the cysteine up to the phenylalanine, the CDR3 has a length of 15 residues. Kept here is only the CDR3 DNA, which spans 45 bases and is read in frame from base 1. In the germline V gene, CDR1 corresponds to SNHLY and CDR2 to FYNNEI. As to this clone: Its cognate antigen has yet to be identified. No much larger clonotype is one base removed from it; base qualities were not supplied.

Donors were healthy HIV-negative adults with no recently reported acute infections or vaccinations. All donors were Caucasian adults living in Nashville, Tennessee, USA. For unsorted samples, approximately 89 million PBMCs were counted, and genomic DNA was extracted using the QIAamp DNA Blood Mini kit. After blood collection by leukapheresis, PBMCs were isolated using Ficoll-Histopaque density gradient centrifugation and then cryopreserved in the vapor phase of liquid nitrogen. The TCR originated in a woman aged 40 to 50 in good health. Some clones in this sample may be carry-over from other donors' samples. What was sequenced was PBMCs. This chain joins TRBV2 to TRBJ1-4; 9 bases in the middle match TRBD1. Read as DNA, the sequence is TGTGCCAGCAGTCAAGGGGACAGGGATAATGAAAAACTGTTTTTT. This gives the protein CASSQGDRDNEKLFF.